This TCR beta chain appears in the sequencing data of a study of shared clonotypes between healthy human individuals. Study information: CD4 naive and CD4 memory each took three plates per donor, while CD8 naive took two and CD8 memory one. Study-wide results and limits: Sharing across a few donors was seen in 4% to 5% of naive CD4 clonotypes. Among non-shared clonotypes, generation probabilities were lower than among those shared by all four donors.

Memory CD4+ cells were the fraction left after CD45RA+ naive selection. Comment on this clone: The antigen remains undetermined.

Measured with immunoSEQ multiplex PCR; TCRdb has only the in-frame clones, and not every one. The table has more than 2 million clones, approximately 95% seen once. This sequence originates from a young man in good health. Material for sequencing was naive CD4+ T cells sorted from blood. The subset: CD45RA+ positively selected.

The CDR3 loop reads CASSLAGGGHGYTF. In nucleotides, the CDR3 is TGTGCCAGCAGCTTGGCAGGGGGCGGCCATGGCTACACCTTC. The chain carries TRBV7-9 and TRBJ1-2; TRBD1 aligns across 8 bases. CDR3 size: 14 residues. Germline CDR1 and CDR2: SEHNR and FQNEAQ (reference sequence). Losses at the gene ends were 3 bases for V and 6 bases for J; bases not matched to a gene: 6. The variable domain in full, with the rest retrieved from reference TRBV7-9 and TRBJ1-2, is DTGVSQNPRHKITKRGQNVTFRCDPISEHNRLYWYRQTLGQGPEFLTYFQNEAQLEKSRLLSDRFSAERPKGSFSTLEIQRTEQGDSAMYLCASSLAGGGHGYTFGSGTRLTVV.